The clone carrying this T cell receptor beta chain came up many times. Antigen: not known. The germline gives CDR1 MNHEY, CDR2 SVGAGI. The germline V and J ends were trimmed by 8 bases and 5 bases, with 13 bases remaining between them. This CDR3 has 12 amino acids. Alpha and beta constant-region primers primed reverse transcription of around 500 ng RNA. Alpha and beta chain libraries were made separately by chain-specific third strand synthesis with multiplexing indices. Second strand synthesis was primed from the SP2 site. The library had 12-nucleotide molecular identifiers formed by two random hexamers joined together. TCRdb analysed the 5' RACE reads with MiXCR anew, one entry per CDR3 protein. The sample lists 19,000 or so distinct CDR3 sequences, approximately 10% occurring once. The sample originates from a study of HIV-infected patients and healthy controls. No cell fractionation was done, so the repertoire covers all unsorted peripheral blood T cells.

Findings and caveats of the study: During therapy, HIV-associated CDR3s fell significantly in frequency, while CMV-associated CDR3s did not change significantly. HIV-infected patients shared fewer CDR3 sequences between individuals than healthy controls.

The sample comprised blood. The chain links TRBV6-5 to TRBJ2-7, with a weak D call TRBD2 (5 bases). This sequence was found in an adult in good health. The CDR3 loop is CASSRGFDEQYF. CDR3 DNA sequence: TGTGCCAGCTCCCGGGGTTTCGACGAGCAGTACTTC.